A selection of T cell receptor beta chains follows, all from one sample in a study of T-cell reconstitution after alpha-beta-depleted transplantation in children. TCRdb passed the PCR reads through MiXCR, listing each CDR3 protein once. The data contain over 150,000 distinct CDR3 sequences, 11% of them seen just once; the ten biggest clones take up roughly 13%. The specimen comprised PBMCs, sampled before TCRalphabeta/CD19-depleted stem cell transplant. The origin of the receptors is a boy between 2 and 10 years old with acute myeloid leukemia, due to receive a stem cell transplant. The CDR3 runs from the conserved cysteine through the conserved F or W. A D gene is named only where the DNA matches it firmly. Clone size is stated in some rows and not others, as once, few, many or a class when expanded.

V gene: TRBV3-1; J gene: TRBJ2-2; D gene: TRBD2; clone size: many; CDR3 protein: CASSPGLAGVTGELFF; CDR3 DNA: TGTGCCAGCAGCCCTGGACTAGCGGGAGTAACCGGGGAGCTGTTTTTT
V gene: TRBV20-1; J gene: TRBJ1-6; D gene: .; clone size: many; CDR3 protein: CSAPSGAYSPLHF; CDR3 DNA: TGCAGTGCCCCTTCTGGGGCCTATTCACCCCTCCACTTT
V gene: TRBV7-6; J gene: TRBJ1-3; D gene: .; clone size: .; CDR3 protein: CASSLGPLSGNTIYF; CDR3 DNA: TGTGCCAGCAGCTTAGGTCCACTCTCTGGAAACACCATATATTTT
V gene: TRBV7-9; J gene: TRBJ1-4; D gene: .; clone size: many; CDR3 protein: CASSPTLTAAEKLFF; CDR3 DNA: TGTGCCAGCAGCCCCACTCTAACGGCCGCCGAAAAACTGTTTTTT
V gene: TRBV7-2; J gene: TRBJ1-5; D gene: .; clone size: many; CDR3 protein: CASSLFPQPQHF; CDR3 DNA: TGTGCCAGCAGCTTATTTCCCCAGCCCCAGCATTTT
V gene: TRBV24-1; J gene: TRBJ1-2; D gene: .; clone size: many; CDR3 protein: CATSDSTRREGYTF; CDR3 DNA: TGTGCCACCAGTGATTCCACCCGGCGAGAGGGCTACACCTTC
V gene: TRBV20-1; J gene: TRBJ2-1; D gene: TRBD2; clone size: many; CDR3 protein: CSASLLAGGSSYNEQFF; CDR3 DNA: TGCAGTGCTAGCCTACTAGCGGGAGGGAGCTCCTACAATGAGCAGTTCTTC
V gene: TRBV12-3/TRBV12-4; J gene: TRBJ2-1; D gene: TRBD2; clone size: many; CDR3 protein: CASSPLAGNNEQFF; CDR3 DNA: TGTGCCAGCAGTCCTTTAGCGGGTAACAATGAGCAGTTCTTC
V gene: TRBV20-1; J gene: TRBJ2-5; D gene: .; clone size: many; CDR3 protein: CSASGAGRGETQYF; CDR3 DNA: TGCAGTGCTAGTGGGGCAGGGCGAGGGGAGACCCAGTACTTC
V gene: TRBV7-2; J gene: TRBJ2-2; D gene: .; clone size: many; CDR3 protein: CASSYWRGELFF; CDR3 DNA: TGTGCCAGCAGCTATTGGAGGGGGGAGCTGTTTTTT
V gene: TRBV5-6; J gene: TRBJ2-1; D gene: TRBD1; clone size: many; CDR3 protein: CASSLVDRDDNEQFF; CDR3 DNA: TGTGCCAGCAGCTTGGTGGACAGGGACGACAATGAGCAGTTCTTC
V gene: TRBV5-4; J gene: TRBJ2-3; D gene: TRBD2; clone size: .; CDR3 protein: CASRRTLSLASTDTQYF; CDR3 DNA: TGTGCCAGCAGACGCACGCTCTCACTAGCGAGCACAGATACGCAGTATTTT
V gene: TRBV2; J gene: TRBJ1-2; D gene: TRBD1; clone size: many; CDR3 protein: CASSPTGQGGNTF; CDR3 DNA: TGTGCCAGCAGCCCCACCGGACAGGGGGGAAACACCTTC
V gene: TRBV5-1; J gene: TRBJ2-1; D gene: .; clone size: many; CDR3 protein: CASRQGEGDYNEQFF; CDR3 DNA: TGCGCCAGCAGACAAGGAGAGGGCGACTACAATGAGCAGTTCTTC
V gene: TRBV11-2; J gene: TRBJ2-3; D gene: TRBD2; clone size: many; CDR3 protein: CASSPGAGLPRDTQYF; CDR3 DNA: TGTGCCAGCAGCCCCGGGGCGGGACTACCTAGGGATACGCAGTATTTT
V gene: TRBV4-1; J gene: TRBJ1-2; D gene: .; clone size: many; CDR3 protein: CASSDSGRYGYTF; CDR3 DNA: TGCGCCAGCAGCGATTCCGGACGGTATGGCTACACCTTC
V gene: TRBV4-1; J gene: TRBJ2-7; D gene: .; clone size: many; CDR3 protein: CASSQEVGRVGTYEQYF; CDR3 DNA: TGCGCCAGCAGCCAAGAAGTCGGCAGGGTGGGAACCTACGAGCAGTACTTC